This T cell receptor beta chain was profiled in a study of blood T cells in healthy people across ages. Study-wide results and limits: It was found that TCR beta diversity correlated strongly with the percentage of naive T cells. There were more naive CD4+ cells and higher diversity in long-lived donors than in aged donors.

Primers used in a second PCR of roughly 7 to 12 cycles were a sample-barcoded 5' primer and a J-beta primer mix. TCRdb re-called the 5' RACE reads with MiXCR, one entry per CDR3 protein. The sample has some 1,000,000 distinct CDR3 sequences, about 23% seen once; the top ten hold around 0.75%. Note on this clonotype: What it binds is not known.

V was pared by 0 bases and J by 6 bases, with 14 bases between. The CDR3 has 15 amino acids. Germline loops: CDR1 SEHNR, CDR2 FQNEAQ (reference sequence). This same sample was also part of a study on T cells of mothers and their children.

Sequenced material: blood. This chain connects TRBV7-9 to TRBJ1-2, with D possibly TRBD1 on 5 matching bases. The receptor was derived from a girl aged 2-10 years in good health. DNA of the CDR3: TGTGCCAGCAGCTTAGCGGGGGGGGAGGTGAATGGCTACACCTTC. Its translation: CASSLAGGEVNGYTF.